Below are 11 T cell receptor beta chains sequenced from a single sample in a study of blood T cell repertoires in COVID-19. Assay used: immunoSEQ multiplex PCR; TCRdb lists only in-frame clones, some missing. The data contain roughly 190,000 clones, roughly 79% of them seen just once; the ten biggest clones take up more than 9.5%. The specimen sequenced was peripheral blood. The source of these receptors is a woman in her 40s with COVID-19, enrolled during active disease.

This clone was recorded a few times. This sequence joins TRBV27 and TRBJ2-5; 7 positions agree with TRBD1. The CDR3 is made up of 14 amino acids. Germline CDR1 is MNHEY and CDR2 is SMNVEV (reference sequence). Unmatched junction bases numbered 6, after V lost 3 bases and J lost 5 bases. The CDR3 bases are TGTGCCAGCAGTTTGCGGGCACAGGGGGAGACCCAGTACTTC. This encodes CASSLRAQGETQYF.

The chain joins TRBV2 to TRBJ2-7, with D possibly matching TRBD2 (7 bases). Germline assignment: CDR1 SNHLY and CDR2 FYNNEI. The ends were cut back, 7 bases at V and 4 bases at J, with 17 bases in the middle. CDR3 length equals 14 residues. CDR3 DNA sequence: TGTGCCAGCATGGGGGCGGGAGCGCTTTACGAGCAGTACTTC. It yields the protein CASMGAGALYEQYF.

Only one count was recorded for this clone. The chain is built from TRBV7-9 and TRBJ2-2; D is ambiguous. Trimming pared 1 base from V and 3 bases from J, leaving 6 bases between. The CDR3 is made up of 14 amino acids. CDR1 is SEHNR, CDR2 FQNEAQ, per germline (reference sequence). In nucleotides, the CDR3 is TGTGCCAGCAGCTTAGGTATCCACACCGGGGAGCTGTTTTTT. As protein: CASSLGIHTGELFF.

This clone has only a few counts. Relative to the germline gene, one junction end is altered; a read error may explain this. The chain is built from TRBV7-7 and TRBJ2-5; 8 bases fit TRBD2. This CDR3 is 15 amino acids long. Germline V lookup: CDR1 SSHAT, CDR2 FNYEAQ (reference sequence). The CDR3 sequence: CASSPRAGVGETQYF. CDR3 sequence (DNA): TGTGCTAGCAGCCCTAGAGCGGGAGTAGGTGAGACCCAGTACTTC.

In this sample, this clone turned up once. CDR3 DNA: TGCGCCAGCAGTGATGGAGCGGGAGGGTATTACAATGAGCAGTTCTTC. Protein sequence: CASSDGAGGYYNEQFF. The rearrangement joins TRBV10-1 to TRBJ2-1, with 10 nucleotides matching TRBD2. CDR3 length: 16 amino acids. Looked up from germline, CDR1 is WNHNN and CDR2 is SYGVQD (reference sequence). V lost 3 bases, J lost 4 bases, and 6 bases stayed unmatched.

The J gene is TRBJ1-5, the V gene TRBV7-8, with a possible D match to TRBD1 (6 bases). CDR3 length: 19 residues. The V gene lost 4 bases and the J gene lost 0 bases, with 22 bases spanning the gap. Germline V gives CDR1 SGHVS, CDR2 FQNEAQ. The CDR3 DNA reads TGTGCCAGCAGCTCCCAAGGGGGGGGCAAGGTTTTTAGCAATCAGCCCCAGCATTTT. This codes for CASSSQGGGKVFSNQPQHF.

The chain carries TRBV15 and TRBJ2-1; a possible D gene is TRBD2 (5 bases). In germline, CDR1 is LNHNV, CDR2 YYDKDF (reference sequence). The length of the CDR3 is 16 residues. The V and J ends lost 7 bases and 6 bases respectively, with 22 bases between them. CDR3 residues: CATKSPVARTSNEQFF. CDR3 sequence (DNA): TGTGCCACCAAGTCTCCGGTAGCGAGAACCAGCAATGAGCAGTTCTTC.

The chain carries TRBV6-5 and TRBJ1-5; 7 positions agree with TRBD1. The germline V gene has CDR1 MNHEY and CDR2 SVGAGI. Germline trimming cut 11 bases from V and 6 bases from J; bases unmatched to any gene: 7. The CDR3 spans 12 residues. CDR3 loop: CAVQGDRQPQHF. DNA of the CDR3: TGTGCCGTCCAGGGGGATCGTCAGCCCCAGCATTTT.

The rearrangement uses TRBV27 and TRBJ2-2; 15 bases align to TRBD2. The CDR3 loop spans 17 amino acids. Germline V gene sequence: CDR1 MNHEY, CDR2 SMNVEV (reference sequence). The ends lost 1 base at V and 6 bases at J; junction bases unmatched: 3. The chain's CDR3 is CASSLFGLAGGAGELFF. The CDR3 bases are TGTGCCAGCAGTTTATTTGGACTAGCGGGAGGGGCCGGGGAGCTGTTTTTT.

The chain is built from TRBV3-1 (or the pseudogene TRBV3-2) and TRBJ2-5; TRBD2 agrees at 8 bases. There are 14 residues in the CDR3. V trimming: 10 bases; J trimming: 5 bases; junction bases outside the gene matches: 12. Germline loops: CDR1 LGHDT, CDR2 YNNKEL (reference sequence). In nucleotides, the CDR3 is TGTGCCACCTCCAGAGCGGGAGCGGGGGAGACCCAGTACTTC. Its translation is CATSRAGAGETQYF.

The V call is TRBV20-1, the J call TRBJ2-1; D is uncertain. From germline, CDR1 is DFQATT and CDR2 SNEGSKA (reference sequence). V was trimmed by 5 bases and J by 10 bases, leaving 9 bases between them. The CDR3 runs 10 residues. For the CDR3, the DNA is TGCAGTGCTCTAGATAGGGAGCAGTTCTTC. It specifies CSALDREQFF.